The present entry profiles one T cell receptor beta chain with its context. V gave up 2 bases and J gave up 3 bases; unmatched junction bases: 8. The CDR3 runs 16 residues. Germline V gives CDR1 MNHEY, CDR2 SVGAGI. This record comes from a study of blood T cell repertoires in COVID-19. The wider study: The United States, Italy and Spain provided the acute and convalescent COVID-19 samples. From T cells, B-cell-depleted T cells, or PBMCs came the material, which was cDNA or gDNA.

Original data processing: By means of reference gene primer amplification, nucleated cell counts were estimated. TCRdb's copy holds only in-frame clones and misses some; the assay was immunoSEQ multiplex PCR. V, J and clone size are taken as reported in that table, and D and trimming were inferred from the DNA itself. The sample holds hundreds of thousands of clones, roughly 87% seen once. In Seattle, patients joined the study during active infection and were tracked longitudinally. V and J are TRBV6-5 and TRBJ2-7; 9 bases agree with TRBD2. The receptor's source is a man younger than 35 with COVID-19, enrolled during active disease. The sample was peripheral blood. CDR3 nucleotides: TGTGCCAGCAGTTACCTAAGCGCTAGCGGGAACTACGAGCAGTACTTC. Translating it yields CASSYLSASGNYEQYF.